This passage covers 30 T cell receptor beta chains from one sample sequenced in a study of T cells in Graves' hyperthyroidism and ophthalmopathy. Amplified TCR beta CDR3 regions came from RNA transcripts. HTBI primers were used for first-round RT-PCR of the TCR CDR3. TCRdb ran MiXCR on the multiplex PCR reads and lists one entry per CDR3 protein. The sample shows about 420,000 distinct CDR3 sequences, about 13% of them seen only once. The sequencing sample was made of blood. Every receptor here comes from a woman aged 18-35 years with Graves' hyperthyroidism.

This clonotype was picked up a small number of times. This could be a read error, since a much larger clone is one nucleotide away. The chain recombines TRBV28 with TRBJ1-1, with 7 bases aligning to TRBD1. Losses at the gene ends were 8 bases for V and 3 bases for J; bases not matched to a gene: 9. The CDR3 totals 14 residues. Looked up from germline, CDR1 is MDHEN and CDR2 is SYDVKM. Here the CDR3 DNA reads TGTGCCAGCGGGGAGGGGGCTATGGACACTGAAGCTTTCTTT. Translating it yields CASGEGAMDTEAFF. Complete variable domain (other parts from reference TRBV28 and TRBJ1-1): DVKVTQSSRYLVKRTGEKVFLECVQDMDHENMFWYRQDPGLGLRLIYFSYDVKMKEKGDIPEGYSVSREKKERFSLILESASTNQTSMYLCASGEGAMDTEAFFGQGTRLTVV.

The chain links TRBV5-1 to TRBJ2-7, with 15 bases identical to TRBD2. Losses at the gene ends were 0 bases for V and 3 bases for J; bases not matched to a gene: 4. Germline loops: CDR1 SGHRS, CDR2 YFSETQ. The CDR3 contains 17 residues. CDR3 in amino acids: CASSLGTSGRAIYEQYF. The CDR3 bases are TGCGCCAGCAGCTTGGGGACTAGCGGGAGGGCCATCTACGAGCAGTACTTC.

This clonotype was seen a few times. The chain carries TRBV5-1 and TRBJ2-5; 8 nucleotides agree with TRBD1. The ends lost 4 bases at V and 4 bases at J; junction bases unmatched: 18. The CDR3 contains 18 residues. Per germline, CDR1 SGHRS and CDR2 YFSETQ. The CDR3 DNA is TGCGCCAGCAGCGGGTCTGGTTCTGTGGCAGGGGGCGGAGAGACCCAGTACTTC. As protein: CASSGSGSVAGGGETQYF. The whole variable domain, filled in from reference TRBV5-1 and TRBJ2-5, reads KAGVTQTPRYLIKTRGQQVTLSCSPISGHRSVSWYQQTPGQGLQFLFEYFSETQRNKGNFPGRFSGRQFSNSRSEMNVSTLELGDSALYLCASSGSGSVAGGGETQYFGPGTRLLVL.

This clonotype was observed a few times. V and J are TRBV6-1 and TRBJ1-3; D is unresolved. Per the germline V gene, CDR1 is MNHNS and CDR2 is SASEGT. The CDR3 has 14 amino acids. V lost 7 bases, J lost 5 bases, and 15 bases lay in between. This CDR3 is CASKSEEPRNTIYF. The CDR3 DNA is TGTGCCAGCAAGTCGGAGGAACCCCGAAACACCATATATTTT.

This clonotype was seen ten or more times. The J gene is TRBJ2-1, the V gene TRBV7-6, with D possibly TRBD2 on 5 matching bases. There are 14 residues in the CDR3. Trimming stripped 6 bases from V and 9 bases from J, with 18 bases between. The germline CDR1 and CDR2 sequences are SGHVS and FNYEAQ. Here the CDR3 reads CASSSREGEGEQFF. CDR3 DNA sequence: TGTGCCAGCAGTTCTAGAGAGGGCGAGGGTGAGCAGTTCTTC.

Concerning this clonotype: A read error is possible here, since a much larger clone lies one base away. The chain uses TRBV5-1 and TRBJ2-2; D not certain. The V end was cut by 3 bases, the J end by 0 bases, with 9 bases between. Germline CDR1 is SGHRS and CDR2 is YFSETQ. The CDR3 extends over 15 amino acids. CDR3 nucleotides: TGCGCCAGCAGCTGGGATGGCGCGAACACCGGGGAGCTGTTTTTT. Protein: CASSWDGANTGELFF.

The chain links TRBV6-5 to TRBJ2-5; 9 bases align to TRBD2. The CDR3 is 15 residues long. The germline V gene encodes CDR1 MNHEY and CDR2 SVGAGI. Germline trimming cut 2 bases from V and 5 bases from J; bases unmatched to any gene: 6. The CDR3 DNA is TGTGCCAGCAGTTACCAGGTTAGCGGGAGCGAGACCCAGTACTTC. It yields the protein CASSYQVSGSETQYF.

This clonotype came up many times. CDR3 coding DNA: TGTGCCAGCTCACCACCCCCAGGGGTTTACGAGCAGTACTTC. Amino acid sequence: CASSPPPGVYEQYF. The chain is built from TRBV18 and TRBJ2-7, with D possibly TRBD1 on 6 matching bases. The CDR3 is 14 amino acids. The germline CDR1 and CDR2 sequences are KGHSH and LQKENI. V gave up 0 bases and J gave up 4 bases, with 10 bases separating them. The variable domain in full, with the rest retrieved from reference TRBV18 and TRBJ2-7, is NAGVMQNPRHLVRRRGQEARLRCSPMKGHSHVYWYRQLPEEGLKFMVYLQKENIIDESGMPKERFSAEFPKEGPSILRIQQVVRGDSAAYFCASSPPPGVYEQYFGPGTRLTVT.

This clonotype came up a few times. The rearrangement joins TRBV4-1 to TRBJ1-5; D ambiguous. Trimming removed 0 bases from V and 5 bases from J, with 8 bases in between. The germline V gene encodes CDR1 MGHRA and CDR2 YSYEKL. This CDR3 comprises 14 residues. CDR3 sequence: CASSQDPKDQPQHF. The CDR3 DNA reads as TGCGCCAGCAGCCAAGACCCCAAGGATCAGCCCCAGCATTTT.

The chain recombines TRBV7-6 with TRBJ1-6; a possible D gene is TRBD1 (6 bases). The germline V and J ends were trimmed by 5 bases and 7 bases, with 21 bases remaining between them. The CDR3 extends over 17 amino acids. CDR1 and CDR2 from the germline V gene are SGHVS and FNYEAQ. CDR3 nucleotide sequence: TGTGCCAGCAGCCCTGCAGAGGATAGGGGGAAAAATTCACCCCTCCACTTT. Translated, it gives CASSPAEDRGKNSPLHF.

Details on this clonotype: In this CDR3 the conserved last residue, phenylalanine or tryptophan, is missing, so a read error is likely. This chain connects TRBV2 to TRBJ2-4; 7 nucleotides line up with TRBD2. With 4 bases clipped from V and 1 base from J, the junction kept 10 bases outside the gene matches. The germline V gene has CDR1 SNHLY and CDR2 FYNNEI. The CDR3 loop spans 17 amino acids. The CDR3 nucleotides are TGTGCCAGCAGTGCCCAGCTCCTACTAGCGGCCAAAAACATTCAGTACCTC. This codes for CASSAQLLLAAKNIQYL.

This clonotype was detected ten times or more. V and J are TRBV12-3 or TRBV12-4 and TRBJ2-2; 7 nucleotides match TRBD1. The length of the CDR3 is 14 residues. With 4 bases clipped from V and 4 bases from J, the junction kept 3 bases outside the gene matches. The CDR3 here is CASSWDRPTGELFF. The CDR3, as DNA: TGTGCCAGCAGTTGGGACAGACCCACCGGGGAGCTGTTTTTT.

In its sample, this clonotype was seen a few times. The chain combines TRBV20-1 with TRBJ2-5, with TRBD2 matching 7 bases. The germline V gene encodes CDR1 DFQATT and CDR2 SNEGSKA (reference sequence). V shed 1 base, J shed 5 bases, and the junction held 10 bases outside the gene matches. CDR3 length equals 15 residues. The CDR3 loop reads CSARVGGRSMETQYF. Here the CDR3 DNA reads TGCAGTGCTAGAGTGGGCGGGAGAAGCATGGAGACCCAGTACTTC.

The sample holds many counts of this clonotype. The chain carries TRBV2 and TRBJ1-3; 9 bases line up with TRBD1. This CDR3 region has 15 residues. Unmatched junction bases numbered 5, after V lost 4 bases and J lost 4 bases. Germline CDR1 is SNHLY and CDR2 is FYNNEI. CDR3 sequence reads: CASSALDRGGNTIYF. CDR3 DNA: TGTGCCAGCAGTGCTCTGGACAGGGGAGGAAACACCATATATTTT.

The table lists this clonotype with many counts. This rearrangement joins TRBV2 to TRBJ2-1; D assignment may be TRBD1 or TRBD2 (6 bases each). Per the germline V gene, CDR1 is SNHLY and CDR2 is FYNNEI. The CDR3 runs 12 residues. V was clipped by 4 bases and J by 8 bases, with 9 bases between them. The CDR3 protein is CASSVGGDEQFF. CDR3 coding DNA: TGTGCCAGCAGTGTCGGGGGCGATGAGCAGTTCTTC. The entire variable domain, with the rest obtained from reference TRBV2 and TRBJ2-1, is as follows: EPEVTQTPSHQVTQMGQEVILRCVPISNHLYFYWYRQILGQKVEFLVSFYNNEISEKSEIFDDQFSVERPDGSNFTLKIRSTKLEDSAMYFCASSVGGDEQFFGPGTRLTVL.

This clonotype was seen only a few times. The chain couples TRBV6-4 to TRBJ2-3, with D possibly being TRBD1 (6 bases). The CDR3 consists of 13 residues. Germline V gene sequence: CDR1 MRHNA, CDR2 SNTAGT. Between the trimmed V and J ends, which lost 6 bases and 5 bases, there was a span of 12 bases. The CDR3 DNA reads TGTGCCAGCAGCCCGGACAGATTAGATACGCAGTATTTT. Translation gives CASSPDRLDTQYF.

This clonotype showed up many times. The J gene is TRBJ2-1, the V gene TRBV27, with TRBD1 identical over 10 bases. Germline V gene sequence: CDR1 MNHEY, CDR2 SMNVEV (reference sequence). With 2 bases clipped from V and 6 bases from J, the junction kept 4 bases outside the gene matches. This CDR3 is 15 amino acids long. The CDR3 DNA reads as TGTGCCAGCAGTTTAGGGACAGGGGAATTCAATGAGCAGTTCTTC. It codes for CASSLGTGEFNEQFF.

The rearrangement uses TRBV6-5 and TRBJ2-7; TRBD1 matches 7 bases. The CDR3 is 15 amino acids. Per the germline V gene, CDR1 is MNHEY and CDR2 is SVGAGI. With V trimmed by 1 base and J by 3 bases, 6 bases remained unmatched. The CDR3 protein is CASSYFGDSYYEQYF. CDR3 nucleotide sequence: TGTGCCAGCAGTTACTTCGGGGACAGCTACTACGAGCAGTACTTC.

CDR3 in DNA: TGTGCCAGCAGGGCTACCGGGACAGCGAACACCGGGGAGCTGTTTTTT. This sequence encodes CASRATGTANTGELFF. This chain connects TRBV2 to TRBJ2-2; 7 nucleotides align to TRBD1. V dropped 6 bases and J dropped 0; count of bases not matched to a gene: 7. This CDR3 has 16 residues. CDR1 and CDR2 (germline): SNHLY, FYNNEI.

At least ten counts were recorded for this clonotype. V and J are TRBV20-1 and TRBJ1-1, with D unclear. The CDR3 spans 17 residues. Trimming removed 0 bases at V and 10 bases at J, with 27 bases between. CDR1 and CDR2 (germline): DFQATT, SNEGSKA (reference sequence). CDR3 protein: CSARDIRPDLTLNRAFF. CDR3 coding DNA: TGCAGTGCTAGAGATATCCGCCCGGATTTAACACTGAACAGAGCTTTCTTT.

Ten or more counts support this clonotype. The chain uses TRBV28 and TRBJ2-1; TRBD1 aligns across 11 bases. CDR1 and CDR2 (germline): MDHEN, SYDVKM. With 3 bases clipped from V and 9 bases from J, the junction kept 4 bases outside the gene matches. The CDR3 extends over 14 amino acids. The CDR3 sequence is CASSFWTGGSEQFF. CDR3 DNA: TGTGCCAGCAGTTTTTGGACAGGGGGCAGTGAGCAGTTCTTC.

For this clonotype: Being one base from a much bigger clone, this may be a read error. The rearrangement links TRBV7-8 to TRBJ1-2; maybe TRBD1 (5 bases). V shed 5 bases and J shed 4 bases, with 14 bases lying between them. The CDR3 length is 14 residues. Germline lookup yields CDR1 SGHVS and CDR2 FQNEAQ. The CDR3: CASSPRPGFYGYTF. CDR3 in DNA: TGTGCCAGCAGCCCGCGACCAGGGTTCTATGGCTACACCTTC. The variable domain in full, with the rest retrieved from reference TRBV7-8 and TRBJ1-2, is GAGVSQSPRYKVAKRGQDVALRCDPISGHVSLFWYQQALGQGPEFLTYFQNEAQLDKSGLPSDRFFAERPEGSVSTLKIQRTQQEDSAVYLCASSPRPGFYGYTFGSGTRLTVV.

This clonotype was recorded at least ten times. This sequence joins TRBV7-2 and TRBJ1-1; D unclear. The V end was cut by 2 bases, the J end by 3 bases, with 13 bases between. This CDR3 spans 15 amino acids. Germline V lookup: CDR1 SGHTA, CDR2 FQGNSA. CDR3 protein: CASSLPSDGYTEAFF. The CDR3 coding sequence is TGTGCCAGCAGCTTACCCTCGGACGGCTACACTGAAGCTTTCTTT.

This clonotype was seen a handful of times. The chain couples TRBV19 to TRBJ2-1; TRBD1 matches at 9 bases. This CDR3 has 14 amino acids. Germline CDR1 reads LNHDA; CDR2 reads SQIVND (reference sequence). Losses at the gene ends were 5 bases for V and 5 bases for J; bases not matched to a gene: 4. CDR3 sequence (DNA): TGTGCCAGTAGTTCCTGGACAGGGGACAATGAGCAGTTCTTC. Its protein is CASSSWTGDNEQFF.

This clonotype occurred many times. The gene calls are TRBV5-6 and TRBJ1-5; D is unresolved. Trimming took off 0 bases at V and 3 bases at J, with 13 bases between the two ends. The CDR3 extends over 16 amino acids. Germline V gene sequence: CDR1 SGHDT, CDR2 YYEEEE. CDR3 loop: CASSLAGQAINQPQHF. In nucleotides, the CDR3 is TGTGCCAGCAGCTTGGCCGGGCAGGCGATCAATCAGCCCCAGCATTTT.

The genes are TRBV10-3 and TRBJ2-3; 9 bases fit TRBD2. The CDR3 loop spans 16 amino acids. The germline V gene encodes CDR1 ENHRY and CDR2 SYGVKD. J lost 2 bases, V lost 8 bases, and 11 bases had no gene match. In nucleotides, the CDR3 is TGTGCCATCGGTTTACTGGCGGGAGGGTCCACAGATACGCAGTATTTT. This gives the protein CAIGLLAGGSTDTQYF.

CDR3 sequence: CASGPRRTSGDISYEQYF. The CDR3 nucleotides read TGTGCCAGCGGCCCACGGAGGACTAGCGGGGATATTTCCTACGAGCAGTACTTC. The J gene is TRBJ2-7, the V gene TRBV6-1, with 12 bases identical to TRBD2. The V segment lost 8 bases and the J segment 1 base; nucleotides outside the gene matches: 15. CDR3 size: 18 residues. Germline-derived CDR1 and CDR2 are MNHNS and SASEGT.

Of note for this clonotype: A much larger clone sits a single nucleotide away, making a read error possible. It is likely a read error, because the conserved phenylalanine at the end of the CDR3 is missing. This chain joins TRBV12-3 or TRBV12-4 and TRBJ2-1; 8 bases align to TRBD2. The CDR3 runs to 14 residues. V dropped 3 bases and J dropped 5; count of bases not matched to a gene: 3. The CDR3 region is CASSFAGGNNEQFL. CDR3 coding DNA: TGTGCCAGCAGTTTCGCGGGAGGCAACAATGAGCAGTTCCTC.

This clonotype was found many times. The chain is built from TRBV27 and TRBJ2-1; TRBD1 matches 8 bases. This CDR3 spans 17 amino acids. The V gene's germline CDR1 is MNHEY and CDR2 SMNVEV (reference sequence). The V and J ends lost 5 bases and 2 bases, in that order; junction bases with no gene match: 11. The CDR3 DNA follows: TGTGCCAGCAGTCCCGCGTACGGACAGGGCCCCTACAATGAGCAGTTCTTC. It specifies CASSPAYGQGPYNEQFF.

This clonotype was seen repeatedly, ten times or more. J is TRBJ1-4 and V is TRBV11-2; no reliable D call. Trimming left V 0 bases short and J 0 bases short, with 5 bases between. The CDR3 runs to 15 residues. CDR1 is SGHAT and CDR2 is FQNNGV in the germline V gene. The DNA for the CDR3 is TGTGCCAGCAGCTTAGACGGGACAACTAATGAAAAACTGTTTTTT. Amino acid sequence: CASSLDGTTNEKLFF.